One T cell receptor beta chain is described in this entry. Its antigen is still unknown. The data were taken from a study of beta chain features in type 1 diabetes. All of the isolated RNA was reverse transcribed, so expressed TCRB transcripts were sequenced. Sequencing was performed with immunoSEQ multiplex PCR; in TCRdb, only in-frame clones are kept and a portion is missing. The table has hundreds of thousands of clones, 13% seen once. Germline CDR1 is MGHDK and CDR2 is SYGVNS. The germline V and J ends were trimmed by 4 bases and 7 bases, with 13 bases remaining between them. The CDR3 spans 14 residues. Study outcomes and limitations: Across all four CD4+ subsets, people with type 1 diabetes showed modestly shorter TCRB CDR3s.

The chain recombines TRBV25-1 with TRBJ1-4, with D maybe TRBD1 (6 bases). The clonotype originates from a man younger than 35 with type 1 diabetes. Sequencing used naive CD4+ T cells from blood. CDR3 nucleotide sequence: TGTGCCAGCAGTGTGGGCGGAGGGGGTGAAAAACTGTTTTTT. This sequence encodes CASSVGGGGEKLFF.